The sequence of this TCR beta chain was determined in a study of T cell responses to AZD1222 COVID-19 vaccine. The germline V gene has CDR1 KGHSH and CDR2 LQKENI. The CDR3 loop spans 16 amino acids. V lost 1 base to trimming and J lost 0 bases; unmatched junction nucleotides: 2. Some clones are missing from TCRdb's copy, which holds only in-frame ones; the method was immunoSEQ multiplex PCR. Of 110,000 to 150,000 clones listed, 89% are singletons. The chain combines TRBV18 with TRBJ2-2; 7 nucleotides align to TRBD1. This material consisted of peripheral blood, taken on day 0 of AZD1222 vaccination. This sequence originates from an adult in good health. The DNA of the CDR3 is TGTGCCAGCTCACCACAGGGGGCGACGAACACCGGGGAGCTGTTTTTT. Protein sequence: CASSPQGATNTGELFF.